The clone carrying this T cell receptor beta chain was seen a handful of times. Its target is unknown. TCRB transcripts that were expressed got sequenced, as all of the isolated RNA had been reverse transcribed. Clones were sequenced by immunoSEQ multiplex PCR, and TCRdb holds only the in-frame ones, with some missing. This table has about 240,000 clones, more than 11% appearing once. The germline gives CDR1 MNHEY, CDR2 SVGAGI. The CDR3 totals 15 residues. V shed 0 bases and J 8 bases; nucleotides not matched to a gene: 4. This entry comes from a study of beta chain features in type 1 diabetes. Across the whole study: Summed over all samples, the examined sorted cells came to 95 million to 130 million. Broader study findings: Type 1 diabetes patients had TCRB CDR3s that were shorter (moderately but significantly so) in all four CD4+ subsets. Insertion counts at VDJ junctions were lower in type 1 diabetes patients, who also showed more deletions there. PCR might show a preference for shorter templates, equally across patients and controls.

Based on CD45RO/CCR7/CD25/CD127/CD95/CD27, CD4+ regulatory, stem cell-like memory, naive and central memory cells were sorted. This chain connects TRBV6-5 to TRBJ2-1; 10 nucleotides align to TRBD2. This TCR derives from a man aged 25-45 years with type 1 diabetes. The sample taken for sequencing was naive CD4+ T cells from blood. The CDR3 here is CASSYSPAGGHEQFF. CDR3 DNA: TGTGCCAGCAGTTACTCGCCAGCGGGAGGGCATGAGCAGTTCTTC.